This T cell receptor (beta chain) appears in the sequencing data of a study of CD8 T cells in Susac syndrome. This clonotype was detected once. The CD8+ and CD4+ T cells were isolated magnetically using a negative isolation approach, whereas the TEMRA cells were enriched by FACS. Random hexamers served to reverse transcribe roughly 0.45 to 1 ug RNA. With immunoSEQ multiplex PCR, TCR beta CDR3 was amplified across 54 Vbeta and 13 Jbeta. MiXCR, run by TCRdb on the immunoSEQ multiplex PCR reads, gives a single entry per CDR3 protein. The profile shows about 180,000 distinct CDR3 sequences, around 94% of them singletons. The sequenced sample was CD4+ T cells from PBMCs. This receptor was taken from a human donor with Susac syndrome.

As DNA, the CDR3 is TGTGCCAGCAGATCCGGGACAGGGGGCAACACTGAAGCTTTCTTT. It is translated as CASRSGTGGNTEAFF. The rearrangement joins TRBV2 to TRBJ1-1, with TRBD1 matching over 12 bases. V dropped 6 bases and J dropped 2; count of bases not matched to a gene: 4. The CDR3 sequence is 15 residues long. From germline, CDR1 is SNHLY and CDR2 FYNNEI.